This TCR beta chain was recovered during a study of control samples from healthy donors and cancer patients. The method was immunoSEQ multiplex PCR; TCRdb's version includes in-frame clones alone and lacks a portion of them. The sample has 35,000 to 50,000 clones; roughly 80% are singletons. Trimming stripped 1 base from V and 2 bases from J, with 11 bases between. In germline, CDR1 is SGHAT, CDR2 FQNNGV. CDR3 size: 16 residues. This clone was seen once. This sequence was found in a man aged 60-69 years in good health. The sample comprised blood. The J gene is TRBJ1-4, the V gene TRBV11-2; D is undetermined. The DNA of the CDR3 is TGTGCCAGCAGCTTAGTTCTGGGTAGCACTAATGAAAAACTGTTTTTT. Translation gives CASSLVLGSTNEKLFF.